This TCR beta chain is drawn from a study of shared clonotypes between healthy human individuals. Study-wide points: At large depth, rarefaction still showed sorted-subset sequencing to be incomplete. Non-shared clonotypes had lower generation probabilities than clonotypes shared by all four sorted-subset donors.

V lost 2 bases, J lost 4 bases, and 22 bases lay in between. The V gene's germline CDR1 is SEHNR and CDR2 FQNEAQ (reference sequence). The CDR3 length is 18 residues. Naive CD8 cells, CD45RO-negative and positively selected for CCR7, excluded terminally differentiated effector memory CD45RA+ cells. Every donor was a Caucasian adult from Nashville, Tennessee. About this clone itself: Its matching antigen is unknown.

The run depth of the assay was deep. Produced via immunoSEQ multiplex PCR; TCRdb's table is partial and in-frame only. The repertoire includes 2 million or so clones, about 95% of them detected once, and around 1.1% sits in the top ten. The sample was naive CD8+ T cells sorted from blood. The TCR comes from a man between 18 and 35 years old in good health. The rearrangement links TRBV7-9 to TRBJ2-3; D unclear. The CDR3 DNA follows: TGTGCCAGCAGCTTAAGGTTTTGGGTCGAGATCTCGGCAGATACGCAGTATTTT. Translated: CASSLRFWVEISADTQYF. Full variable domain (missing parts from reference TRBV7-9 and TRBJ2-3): DTGVSQNPRHKITKRGQNVTFRCDPISEHNRLYWYRQTLGQGPEFLTYFQNEAQLEKSRLLSDRFSAERPKGSFSTLEIQRTEQGDSAMYLCASSLRFWVEISADTQYFGPGTRLTVL.